The 24 T cell receptor beta chains given below trace back to one sample, sequenced in a study of T cell changes during pregnancy in multiple sclerosis. Libraries were prepared by immunoSEQ multiplex PCR; TCRdb keeps only in-frame clonotypes and omits some of them. The table shows roughly 100,000 clones, with roughly 89% occurring only once. This sample comprised peripheral blood, obtained after pregnancy. The receptors shown here come from a female donor in good health, enrolled as a control in a pregnancy study.

The gene calls are TRBV7-9 and TRBJ1-1; TRBD1 aligns across 7 bases. The CDR3 consists of 15 residues. From germline, CDR1 is SEHNR and CDR2 FQNEAQ (reference sequence). Unmatched junction bases numbered 19, after V lost 5 bases and J lost 13 bases. This CDR3 reads CASSPAWTGRTDFFF. The CDR3 bases are TGTGCCAGCAGCCCCGCCTGGACAGGACGGACGGATTTTTTCTTT.

The gene calls are TRBV11-1 and TRBJ2-2, with D possibly being TRBD1 (6 bases). CDR3 length: 17 amino acids. V was pared by 5 bases and J by 6 bases, with 22 bases between. Germline V gene data show CDR1 as SGHAT and CDR2 as FQDESV (reference sequence). This chain's CDR3 is CASSTRDNPSSAGELFF. The CDR3 nucleotides read TGTGCCAGCAGCACCCGGGACAACCCATCCTCCGCCGGGGAGCTGTTTTTT.

The J gene is TRBJ2-1, the V gene TRBV7-8, with D possibly being TRBD1 (5 bases). Trimming cost V 2 bases and J 6 bases, with 14 bases left between them. The CDR3 runs to 15 residues. Germline assignment: CDR1 SGHVS and CDR2 FQNEAQ. The CDR3 reads CASSLRPTVANEQFF. The CDR3 region has the DNA TGTGCCAGCAGCTTACGCCCGACAGTAGCCAATGAGCAGTTCTTC.

The chain carries TRBV11-2 and TRBJ2-1; D unclear. Germline-derived CDR1 and CDR2 are SGHAT and FQNNGV. V was shortened by 2 bases and J by 15 bases, with 11 bases between the two germline ends. The CDR3 extends over 11 amino acids. CDR3 DNA sequence: TGTGCCAGCAGCTTATATGAGAGGAGGTTCTTC. Encoded protein: CASSLYERRFF.

The V call is TRBV27, the J call TRBJ1-2; 9 nucleotides match TRBD1. Trimming cost V 0 bases and J 3 bases; bases outside gene matches: 5. The CDR3 sequence is 16 residues long. Germline-derived CDR1 and CDR2 are MNHEY and SMNVEV (reference sequence). The CDR3 DNA follows: TGTGCCAGCAGTTTATCCGGGACAGGGAGATACTATGGCTACACCTTC. This translates into CASSLSGTGRYYGYTF.

The chain uses TRBV28 and TRBJ2-7; 12 bases agree with TRBD2. The germline CDR1 and CDR2 sequences are MDHEN and SYDVKM. J lost 2 bases, V lost 6 bases, and 14 bases had no gene match. The CDR3 is 18 amino acids. DNA of the CDR3: TGTGCCAGCAGACGTCTCCAAGCGACTAGCGGGGGAGCCTACGAGCAGTACTTC. Protein: CASRRLQATSGGAYEQYF.

V usage is TRBV11-2 and J usage is TRBJ2-7; a weak D match, TRBD2 (5 bases). V was trimmed by 4 bases and J by 3 bases, leaving 10 bases between them. The CDR3 sequence is 13 residues long. Germline V gene data show CDR1 as SGHAT and CDR2 as FQNNGV. Here the CDR3 DNA reads TGTGCCAGCAGCTCCCCCGGGGACTACGAGCAGTACTTC. It encodes CASSSPGDYEQYF. Full variable domain (rest looked up from reference TRBV11-2 and TRBJ2-7): EAGVAQSPRYKIIEKRQSVAFWCNPISGHATLYWYQQILGQGPKLLIQFQNNGVVDDSQLPKDRFSAERLKGVDSTLKIQPAKLEDSAVYLCASSSPGDYEQYFGPGTRLTVT.

J is TRBJ2-5 and V is TRBV10-1; D ambiguous. The better agreement between TRBJ2-7 and the DNA end casts doubt on the J call. Germline CDR1 is WNHNN and CDR2 is SYGVQD (reference sequence). This CDR3 comprises 12 residues. CDR3 sequence: CASRSIGAEQYF. As DNA, the CDR3 is TGCGCCAGCAGGAGCATCGGAGCCGAGCAGTACTTC.

The count of this clone is one. The chain is built from TRBV6-5 and TRBJ2-3; D is perhaps TRBD1 (5 bases). The germline gives CDR1 MNHEY, CDR2 SVGAGI. The CDR3 loop spans 13 amino acids. V shed 5 bases and J shed 4 bases, with 10 bases lying between them. CDR3 DNA: TGTGCCAGCAGTGCCGCAGGGCCAGATACGCAGTATTTT. Amino acid sequence: CASSAAGPDTQYF.

The chain carries TRBV5-5 and TRBJ1-5; D remains ambiguous. The CDR3 spans 15 residues. The germline CDR1 and CDR2 sequences are SGHKS and YYEKEE (reference sequence). The ends were cut back, 4 bases at V and 4 bases at J, with 15 bases in the middle. CDR3 DNA sequence: TGTGCCAGCAGCCCGGGAGTAGTTCGGAATCAGCCCCAGCATTTT. Protein: CASSPGVVRNQPQHF.

The chain couples TRBV10-1 to TRBJ1-2; D is undetermined. This CDR3 is 14 amino acids long. In germline, CDR1 is WNHNN, CDR2 SYGVQD (reference sequence). The V and J ends lost 0 bases and 5 bases respectively, with 10 bases between them. CDR3 protein: CASSESRQAYGYTF. CDR3 DNA: TGCGCCAGCAGTGAGTCTCGGCAGGCGTATGGCTACACCTTC.

This chain connects TRBV18 to TRBJ2-7; 7 nucleotides agree with TRBD1. Germline V gene lookup returns CDR1 KGHSH and CDR2 LQKENI. The V and J ends lost 3 bases and 5 bases, in that order; junction bases with no gene match: 7. This CDR3 is 14 amino acids long. DNA of the CDR3: TGTGCCAGCTCACCGGTACAGGGGACCAACGAGCAGTACTTC. Residues: CASSPVQGTNEQYF.

The chain couples TRBV2 to TRBJ2-3; TRBD2 agrees at 14 bases. Germline CDR1 is SNHLY and CDR2 is FYNNEI. The J segment lost 6 bases and the V segment lost 9 bases, leaving 5 bases of the junction unmatched. This CDR3 has 14 amino acids. The DNA of the CDR3 is TGTGCCAGGGGGACTAGCGGGGGCGGGGATACGCAGTATTTT. It encodes CARGTSGGGDTQYF.

The chain combines TRBV27 with TRBJ2-3, with D possibly matching TRBD1 (5 bases). Germline CDR1 MNHEY, CDR2 SMNVEV (reference sequence). V lost 6 bases and J 2 bases, leaving 12 bases between the germline ends. This CDR3 is 14 amino acids long. The CDR3 bases are TGTGCCAGCAGACGGTCAGGGTTCACAGATACGCAGTATTTT. Amino acids: CASRRSGFTDTQYF.

The chain is built from TRBV20-1 and TRBJ1-1, with TRBD1 identical over 7 bases. Germline V gives CDR1 DFQATT, CDR2 SNEGSKA (reference sequence). Trimming at V came to 6 bases and at J to 8 bases, leaving 3 bases not matched to a gene. This CDR3 is 10 amino acids long. Here the CDR3 DNA reads TGCAGTGCGAGGGACAGCGAAGCTTTCTTT. Translation: CSARDSEAFF.

CDR3 in DNA: TGTGCCAGCAGTCCCCGGGGTCCTTTACATACGCAGTATTTT. This encodes CASSPRGPLHTQYF. This chain links TRBV28 with TRBJ2-3; tentatively, D is TRBD2 (5 bases). The germline V gene has CDR1 MDHEN and CDR2 SYDVKM. This CDR3 has 14 amino acids. The V end was cut by 5 bases, the J end by 7 bases, with 16 bases between.

CDR3 loop: CASSPGGSSYEQYF. The CDR3 DNA reads TGTGCCAGCAGCCCAGGAGGGAGCTCCTACGAGCAGTACTTC. This chain uses TRBV9 with TRBJ2-7; D is possibly TRBD2 (6 bases). Germline-derived CDR1 and CDR2 are SGDLS and YYNGEE. The CDR3 is 14 amino acids. V lost 4 bases to trimming and J lost 0 bases, with 11 bases between them.

The chain uses TRBV21-1 and TRBJ1-2; the table's D call, TRBD1, was not checked against the DNA. TRBV21-1 represents a pseudogene. This CDR3 is 17 amino acids long. In nucleotides, the CDR3 is TGTGCCAGCAGCAAAAGGGGTAGGGGACAGGAACCCTATGGCTACACCTTC. Its translation: CASSKRGRGQEPYGYTF.

This rearrangement joins TRBV4-2 to TRBJ2-3, with TRBD2 identical over 8 bases. V lost 0 bases to trimming and J lost 5 bases; unmatched junction nucleotides: 4. The CDR3 spans 15 residues. The V gene's germline CDR1 is LGHNA and CDR2 YNFKEQ. The CDR3 DNA reads as TGTGCCAGCAGCCAAGAACGGGGGGGCGTAGATACGCAGTATTTT. It specifies CASSQERGGVDTQYF.

This clone appeared a single time. The chain has TRBV30 and TRBJ1-1; 7 nucleotides align to TRBD1. CDR1 is GTSNPN, CDR2 SVGIG, per germline (reference sequence). The CDR3 consists of 15 residues. Trimming removed 3 bases from V and 2 bases from J; junction bases left unmatched: 9. CDR3 loop: CAWSAPGQPNTEAFF. The DNA for the CDR3 is TGTGCCTGGAGCGCCCCGGGACAGCCTAACACTGAAGCTTTCTTT.

This chain uses TRBV11-3 with TRBJ2-2; D unresolved. V was cut by 5 bases and J by 6 bases, with 10 bases left in between. This CDR3 is built from 13 residues. CDR1 is SGHNT and CDR2 is YENEEA in the germline V gene. This CDR3 reads CASSPGLSGELFF. The CDR3 DNA reads as TGTGCCAGCAGCCCCGGTTTATCCGGGGAGCTGTTTTTT.

The rearrangement links TRBV18 to TRBJ2-2; the D gene is possibly TRBD2 (6 bases). Trimming cost V 3 bases and J 4 bases, with 9 bases left between them. CDR3 length: 14 amino acids. Germline V gives CDR1 KGHSH, CDR2 LQKENI. The CDR3: CASSPGLSTGELFF. The CDR3 nucleotides are TGTGCCAGCTCACCGGGACTTTCCACCGGGGAGCTGTTTTTT.

The CDR3 coding sequence is TGTGCCAGCAGTTCCGGGACAGGGGAAGCTTTCTTT. Amino acid sequence: CASSSGTGEAFF. The rearrangement joins TRBV28 to TRBJ1-1; 9 bases agree with TRBD1. With 4 bases clipped from V and 8 bases from J, the junction kept 2 bases outside the gene matches. The length of the CDR3 is 12 residues. The germline CDR1 and CDR2 sequences are MDHEN and SYDVKM. Based on the CDR3 plus reference TRBV28 and TRBJ1-1, the full variable domain is DVKVTQSSRYLVKRTGEKVFLECVQDMDHENMFWYRQDPGLGLRLIYFSYDVKMKEKGDIPEGYSVSREKKERFSLILESASTNQTSMYLCASSSGTGEAFFGQGTRLTVV.

The chain has TRBV7-2 and TRBJ2-5; 7 nucleotides line up with TRBD2. The trim removed 5 bases at V and 4 bases at J, leaving 13 bases unmatched. Germline V gene lookup returns CDR1 SGHTA and CDR2 FQGNSA. This CDR3 comprises 16 residues. The CDR3, as DNA: TGTGCCAGCAGCCCAGGGAGGGTAGCGGGTATAGAGACCCAGTACTTC. Translation gives CASSPGRVAGIETQYF.